This T cell receptor (beta chain) was documented in a study of blood T cell repertoires in COVID-19. Overall study: The cDNA or gDNA used as material had been derived from T cells, B-cell-depleted T cells, or PBMCs.

This CDR3 has 13 amino acids. V lost 2 bases and J lost 8, with 12 bases in between. Germline V CDR1 and CDR2: MDHEN, SYDVKM. Clones were sequenced by immunoSEQ multiplex PCR, and TCRdb holds only the in-frame ones, with some missing. The top ten clones hold around 12% of a sample with about 190,000 clones, roughly 80% of them seen once. The chain uses TRBV28 and TRBJ1-2; the D gene is possibly TRBD1 (5 bases). Material for sequencing was peripheral blood. The TCR was taken from a woman aged 45-65 years with acute or convalescent COVID-19. The CDR3 loop reads CASSLTGGVGYTF. Here the CDR3 DNA reads TGTGCCAGCAGTTTAACTGGGGGGGTCGGCTACACCTTC.